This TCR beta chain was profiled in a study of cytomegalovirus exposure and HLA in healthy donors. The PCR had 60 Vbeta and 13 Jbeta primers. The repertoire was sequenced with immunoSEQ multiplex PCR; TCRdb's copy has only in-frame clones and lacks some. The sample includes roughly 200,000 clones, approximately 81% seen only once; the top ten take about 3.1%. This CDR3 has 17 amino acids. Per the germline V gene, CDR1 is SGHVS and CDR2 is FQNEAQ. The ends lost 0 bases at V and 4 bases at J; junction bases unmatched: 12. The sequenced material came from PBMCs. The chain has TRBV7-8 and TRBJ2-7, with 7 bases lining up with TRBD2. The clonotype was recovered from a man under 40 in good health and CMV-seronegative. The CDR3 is CASSLALTSGTMYEQYF. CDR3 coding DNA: TGTGCCAGCAGCTTAGCCCTCACCTCCGGGACTATGTACGAGCAGTACTTC.